The entry below describes one T cell receptor (beta chain). The sample comes from a study of blood T cell repertoires in COVID-19. Study details: From T cells, B-cell-depleted T cells, or PBMCs came the material, which was cDNA or gDNA.

Patients from Seattle were sampled longitudinally, starting during active infection. V dropped 4 bases and J dropped 3; count of bases not matched to a gene: 5. The length of the CDR3 is 15 residues. Germline V gives CDR1 SGHTA, CDR2 FQGTGA. The authors' processing: Estimation of nucleated cell counts was performed using reference gene primer amplification. Profiled with immunoSEQ multiplex PCR; TCRdb holds only in-frame clones, not every one. For V, J and clone size, that table is used; D and trimming come from the DNA. The sample has around 190,000 clones, around 81% seen once; the top ten hold around 10%.

The clonotype originates from a woman aged 40 to 50 with COVID-19, enrolled during active disease. This chain connects TRBV7-3 to TRBJ1-2; the match to TRBD1 covers 10 bases. Sequencing used peripheral blood. The CDR3 DNA sequence: TGTGCCAGCAGCTCTCACGGACAGGGGGACTATGGCTACACCTTC. Translation: CASSSHGQGDYGYTF.